This passage covers 5 T cell receptor beta chains from one sample sequenced in a study of sequential checkpoint blockade in melanoma (dated by TCRdb to 2018 to 2020). The library was prepared using the immunoSEQ multiplex PCR assay. As stored in TCRdb, this immuneACCESS dataset retains in-frame rearrangements with V and J assigned. A fraction of the clones does not appear; measured against another copy, unresolved V genes explain less than half of the discrepancy, and the remainder lacks a known reason. This sample has approximately 10,000 clones in its table, and just under 75% of those were observed once. The top ten hold about a sixth of the sample. According to the study, the label for this sample's treatment or condition signals: randomized to nivolumab then ipilimumab (arm A) or the reverse (arm B). Specimen: CD8+ T cells sorted from blood (inferred from file names), collected from a patient given nivolumab and ipilimumab in sequence. The receptors derive from a human donor with melanoma.

This clone has just a few counts. This chain joins TRBV9 and TRBJ1-2, with D maybe TRBD1 (5 bases). From germline, CDR1 is SGDLS and CDR2 YYNGEE. This CDR3 has 12 residues. V was shortened by 3 bases and J by 7 bases, with 10 bases between the two germline ends. CDR3 region: CASSAGGFGYTF. CDR3 DNA: TGTGCCAGCAGCGCCGGGGGTTTTGGCTACACCTTC.

The table lists this clone with a few counts. The V call is TRBV6-1, the J call TRBJ1-1; perhaps TRBD1 as D (6 bases). The CDR3 sequence is 16 residues long. The V and J ends lost 1 base and 4 bases respectively, with 16 bases between them. Germline CDR1 is MNHNS and CDR2 is SASEGT. The CDR3 sequence is CASSEEAGGAGTEAFF. Written as DNA, the CDR3 is TGTGCCAGCAGTGAAGAGGCGGGGGGGGCCGGCACTGAAGCTTTCTTT.

This clone was seen a single time. V and J are TRBV10-2 and TRBJ1-1, with D maybe TRBD1 (6 bases). There are 13 residues in the CDR3. Per the germline V gene, CDR1 is WSHSY and CDR2 is SAAADI. V shed 8 bases and J shed 4 bases, with 14 bases lying between them. The CDR3 nucleotides are TGCGCCAGCGGGCTAGGGGGGGGCACTGAAGCTTTCTTT. This translates into CASGLGGGTEAFF.

V is TRBV6-5 and J is TRBJ1-2, with 8 positions matching TRBD1. Trimming took 6 bases from V and 5 from J; bases not matched to a gene: 11. CDR1 and CDR2 (germline): MNHEY, SVGAGI. The CDR3 loop spans 15 amino acids. The CDR3 nucleotides are TGTGCCAGCAGCCCAGGACGGACAGGGTGGTATGGCTACACCTTC. This codes for CASSPGRTGWYGYTF.

The rearrangement joins TRBV7-6 to TRBJ2-3; TRBD2 aligns across 10 bases. Germline V CDR1 and CDR2: SGHVS, FNYEAQ. J lost 6 bases, V lost 1 base, and 13 bases had no gene match. This CDR3 region has 18 residues. CDR3: CASSLGAGGRSAWDTQYF. CDR3 DNA: TGTGCCAGCAGCTTAGGAGCGGGGGGGCGCTCAGCGTGGGATACGCAGTATTTT.